Below are 26 T cell receptor beta chains sequenced from a single sample in a study of CD8 T cells in Susac syndrome. With random hexamers, reverse transcription was performed on about 0.5 to 1 ug of RNA. TCRdb called the immunoSEQ multiplex PCR reads again in MiXCR, with one record for every CDR3 protein. The table has under 200,000 distinct CDR3 sequences, 94% seen once. Sequencing was done on a sample of CD4+ T cells from PBMCs. These receptors were collected from a human donor with Susac syndrome.

The chain joins TRBV10-2 to TRBJ1-5; D is undetermined. With 3 bases removed from V and 0 bases from J, the gap between germline ends came to 9 bases. The germline gives CDR1 WSHSY, CDR2 SAAADI. There are 15 residues in the CDR3. The CDR3: CASSDHQTSNQPQHF. The CDR3 bases are TGCGCCAGCAGTGATCACCAGACTAGCAATCAGCCCCAGCATTTT.

The chain recombines TRBV7-2 with TRBJ2-1; tentative D call: TRBD2 (6 bases). Germline CDR1 and CDR2: SGHTA and FQGNSA. The CDR3 is 14 residues long. V lost 1 base to trimming and J lost 9 bases, with 13 bases between them. CDR3 sequence reads: CASSLGSSAGEQFF. The CDR3 region has the DNA TGTGCCAGCAGCTTAGGTTCTAGCGCGGGTGAGCAGTTCTTC.

The V gene is TRBV15, the J gene TRBJ1-2; weak D call: TRBD1 (6 bases). V dropped 5 bases and J dropped 8 bases, with 27 bases sitting between them. Germline CDR1 and CDR2: LNHNV and YYDKDF (reference sequence). The CDR3 sequence is 17 residues long. CDR3 region: CATSALKTGGPGDGYTF. DNA for the CDR3: TGTGCCACCAGCGCCCTAAAAACGGGGGGGCCCGGGGACGGCTACACCTTC.

This chain uses TRBV29-1 with TRBJ2-1; D uncertain. The CDR3 totals 13 residues. Germline CDR1 and CDR2: SQVTM and ANQGSEA. The V end was cut by 8 bases, the J end by 2 bases, with 13 bases between. The CDR3 protein is CSLREFAYNEQFF. The CDR3 DNA follows: TGCAGCCTCAGAGAGTTTGCCTACAATGAGCAGTTCTTC.

This rearrangement joins TRBV5-1 to TRBJ1-1; D call uncertain. V lost 2 bases and J 1 base, leaving 15 bases between the germline ends. The CDR3 loop spans 16 amino acids. Germline CDR1 is SGHRS and CDR2 is YFSETQ. CDR3 residues: CASSLSGRTTNTEAFF. The CDR3, as DNA: TGCGCCAGCAGCTTAAGTGGGAGAACGACGAACACTGAAGCTTTCTTT.

The chain recombines TRBV20-1 with TRBJ1-1; unclear D gene. Trimming stripped 6 bases from V and 1 base from J, with 24 bases between. This CDR3 spans 17 amino acids. The germline gives CDR1 DFQATT, CDR2 SNEGSKA (reference sequence). CDR3 loop: CSAEGATSGRGNTEAFF. In nucleotides, the CDR3 is TGCAGTGCAGAGGGAGCCACAAGTGGCCGAGGGAACACTGAAGCTTTCTTT.

V usage is TRBV20-1 and J usage is TRBJ1-1, with 7 bases that match TRBD1. The ends lost 2 bases at V and 7 bases at J; junction bases unmatched: 16. This CDR3 has 16 amino acids. Per germline, CDR1 DFQATT and CDR2 SNEGSKA (reference sequence). CDR3 loop: CSARKAKGAAFFEAFF. CDR3 DNA sequence: TGCAGTGCTAGAAAGGCGAAGGGGGCGGCGTTTTTTGAAGCTTTCTTT.

The genes are TRBV9 and TRBJ2-5, with 9 bases identical to TRBD2. The CDR3 has 15 residues. The J segment lost 5 bases and the V segment lost 3 bases, leaving 8 bases of the junction unmatched. Germline values: CDR1 SGDLS, CDR2 YYNGEE. In nucleotides, the CDR3 is TGTGCCAGCAGCGCCACCGGGACTAGCACCGAGACCCAGTACTTC. It codes for CASSATGTSTETQYF.

The chain is built from TRBV2 and TRBJ1-5; possibly TRBD1 for D (5 bases). Looked up from germline, CDR1 is SNHLY and CDR2 is FYNNEI. This CDR3 has 15 residues. The V gene lost 6 bases and the J gene lost 4 bases, with 16 bases spanning the gap. CDR3 sequence: CASRGEGLSNQPQHF. DNA for the CDR3: TGTGCCAGCAGGGGTGAGGGGTTGAGTAATCAGCCCCAGCATTTT.

This clonotype was picked up one time. V is TRBV28 and J is TRBJ2-2; 10 bases are a match to TRBD1. The ends lost 1 base at V and 5 bases at J; junction bases unmatched: 1. The CDR3 has 15 amino acids. Germline V gene data show CDR1 as MDHEN and CDR2 as SYDVKM. The CDR3 DNA follows: TGTGCCAGCAGTTTATTGGGACAGGGGACCGGGGAGCTGTTTTTT. Translated, it gives CASSLLGQGTGELFF.

The V and J genes are TRBV9 and TRBJ1-1; 7 bases line up with TRBD1. Germline V gene lookup returns CDR1 SGDLS and CDR2 YYNGEE. This CDR3 contains 14 residues. Trimming at V came to 3 bases and at J to 6 bases, leaving 8 bases not matched to a gene. CDR3 in amino acids: CASSAGDSRAEAFF. The CDR3, as DNA: TGTGCCAGCAGCGCTGGGGACAGTCGGGCTGAAGCTTTCTTT.

This sequence joins TRBV25-1 and TRBJ2-1, with 8 positions matching TRBD1. With V trimmed by 4 bases and J by 8 bases, 10 bases remained unmatched. Germline loops: CDR1 MGHDK, CDR2 SYGVNS. The CDR3 runs to 15 residues. As DNA, the CDR3 is TGTGCCAGCAGTGGAGACCGGGACAGGCGGGATGAGCAGTTCTTC. Encoded protein: CASSGDRDRRDEQFF.

The chain has TRBV4-2 and TRBJ1-2; 7 bases are a match to TRBD1. The CDR3 sequence is 15 residues long. V lost 3 bases to trimming and J lost 4 bases; unmatched junction nucleotides: 8. Germline V lookup: CDR1 LGHNA, CDR2 YNFKEQ. The CDR3 coding sequence is TGTGCCAGCAGCCAGTATACAGGGGAAAGCTATGGCTACACCTTC. Translation: CASSQYTGESYGYTF.

The chain combines TRBV24-1 with TRBJ2-1; D not resolved. Germline V gives CDR1 KGHDR, CDR2 SFDVKD. The V end was cut by 10 bases, the J end by 9 bases, with 15 bases between. The length of the CDR3 is 12 residues. The CDR3 DNA follows: TGTGCCACTGTTCACCGCATCGGTGAGCAGTTCTTC. As protein: CATVHRIGEQFF.

CDR3: CSASGQGNQPQHF. CDR3 DNA: TGCAGTGCCTCGGGACAGGGCAATCAGCCCCAGCATTTT. The chain uses TRBV20-1 and TRBJ1-5; 8 positions match TRBD1. The CDR3 spans 13 residues. Looked up from germline, CDR1 is DFQATT and CDR2 is SNEGSKA (reference sequence). V lost 6 bases to trimming and J lost 2 bases; unmatched junction nucleotides: 3.

The chain links TRBV20-1 to TRBJ1-2; 7 bases are shared with TRBD1. The CDR3 has 15 amino acids. V lost 2 bases to trimming and J lost 0 bases; unmatched junction nucleotides: 6. CDR1 is DFQATT and CDR2 is SNEGSKA in the germline V gene (reference sequence). The CDR3, as DNA: TGCAGTGCTAGAAACCACGACAGGGCTAACTATGGCTACACCTTC. It translates to CSARNHDRANYGYTF.

This sequence joins TRBV29-1 and TRBJ2-2; D could derive from TRBD1 or TRBD2 (5 bases each). This CDR3 has 14 residues. V gave up 4 bases and J gave up 3 bases, with 12 bases separating them. Germline CDR1 reads SQVTM; CDR2 reads ANQGSEA. CDR3: CSVAPGTDTGELFF. In DNA, the CDR3 is TGCAGCGTTGCTCCAGGGACGGACACCGGGGAGCTGTTTTTT.

This clonotype showed up just once. The rearrangement links TRBV18 to TRBJ1-4, with D perhaps TRBD1 (6 bases). Germline V gene data show CDR1 as KGHSH and CDR2 as LQKENI. V was clipped by 3 bases and J by 10 bases, with 12 bases between them. The CDR3 is 13 residues long. The CDR3 coding sequence is TGTGCCAGCTCACCGGACAGCAACGGAAAACTGTTTTTT. It specifies CASSPDSNGKLFF.

V usage is TRBV7-3 and J usage is TRBJ2-1, with D possibly being TRBD2 (6 bases). Germline-derived CDR1 and CDR2 are SGHTA and FQGTGA. The CDR3 extends over 16 amino acids. V lost 1 base, J lost 2 bases, and 12 bases lay in between. CDR3 loop: CASSLRGGAPYNEQFF. The CDR3 coding sequence is TGTGCCAGCAGCTTAAGGGGCGGGGCGCCCTACAATGAGCAGTTCTTC. Based on the CDR3 plus reference TRBV7-3 and TRBJ2-1, the full variable domain is GAGVSQTPSNKVTEKGKYVELRCDPISGHTALYWYRQSLGQGPEFLIYFQGTGAADDSGLPNDRFFAVRPEGSVSTLKIQRTERGDSAVYLCASSLRGGAPYNEQFFGPGTRLTVL.

The rearrangement joins TRBV19 to TRBJ1-2; D is perhaps TRBD1 (6 bases). There are 11 residues in the CDR3. V was pared by 9 bases and J by 4 bases, with 9 bases between. Germline CDR1 reads LNHDA; CDR2 reads SQIVND (reference sequence). The chain's CDR3 is CASQDSYGYTF. For the CDR3, the DNA is TGTGCCAGCCAGGACAGCTATGGCTACACCTTC.

CDR3 DNA: TGTGCCAGCAGTCCTCGCCGCGGGGGAGATACGCAGTATTTT. Its protein is CASSPRRGGDTQYF. The rearrangement joins TRBV12-3 or TRBV12-4 to TRBJ2-3; 7 bases agree with TRBD2. V shed 5 bases and J 5 bases; nucleotides not matched to a gene: 7. The CDR3 extends over 14 amino acids.

The chain employs TRBV7-2 and TRBJ2-2; no clear D. Trimming removed 5 bases from V and 0 bases from J, with 4 bases in between. Germline V gene data show CDR1 as SGHTA and CDR2 as FQGNSA. This CDR3 contains 13 residues. In DNA, the CDR3 is TGTGCCAGCAGCGTCACGAACACCGGGGAGCTGTTTTTT. It yields the protein CASSVTNTGELFF.

V usage is TRBV14 and J usage is TRBJ1-2; 7 bases match TRBD1. CDR1 SGHDN and CDR2 FVKESK come from the germline V gene. This CDR3 has 12 amino acids. The V gene end was trimmed by 9 bases and the J gene end by 8 bases; junction bases not matched to a gene: 9. The CDR3 here is CARPDRDEGYTF. The CDR3 nucleotides are TGTGCCAGACCCGACAGGGACGAAGGCTACACCTTC.

The genes are TRBV19 and TRBJ1-2; D possibly corresponds to TRBD1 (5 bases). Per germline, CDR1 LNHDA and CDR2 SQIVND (reference sequence). V was pared by 4 bases and J by 6 bases, with 9 bases between. The CDR3 contains 12 residues. DNA for the CDR3: TGTGCCAGTAGTAGAACAGGAGATGGCTACACCTTC. It encodes CASSRTGDGYTF.

The chain recombines TRBV5-1 with TRBJ1-1; no reliable D call. Between the trimmed V and J ends, which lost 0 bases and 0 bases, there was a span of 6 bases. CDR3 length: 14 residues. Germline CDR1 and CDR2: SGHRS and YFSETQ. The CDR3 here is CASSLASMNTEAFF. CDR3 coding DNA: TGCGCCAGCAGCTTGGCCAGCATGAACACTGAAGCTTTCTTT. The full variable domain, its missing parts supplied by reference TRBV5-1 and TRBJ1-1, is KAGVTQTPRYLIKTRGQQVTLSCSPISGHRSVSWYQQTPGQGLQFLFEYFSETQRNKGNFPGRFSGRQFSNSRSEMNVSTLELGDSALYLCASSLASMNTEAFFGQGTRLTVV.

This rearrangement joins TRBV5-1 to TRBJ2-4, with a tentative D call TRBD2 (6 bases). V was cut by 2 bases and J by 5 bases, with 14 bases left in between. This CDR3 has 15 residues. Per the germline V gene, CDR1 is SGHRS and CDR2 is YFSETQ. The CDR3: CASSFTGEMENIQYF. For the CDR3, the DNA is TGCGCCAGCAGCTTTACGGGGGAGATGGAAAACATTCAGTACTTC.